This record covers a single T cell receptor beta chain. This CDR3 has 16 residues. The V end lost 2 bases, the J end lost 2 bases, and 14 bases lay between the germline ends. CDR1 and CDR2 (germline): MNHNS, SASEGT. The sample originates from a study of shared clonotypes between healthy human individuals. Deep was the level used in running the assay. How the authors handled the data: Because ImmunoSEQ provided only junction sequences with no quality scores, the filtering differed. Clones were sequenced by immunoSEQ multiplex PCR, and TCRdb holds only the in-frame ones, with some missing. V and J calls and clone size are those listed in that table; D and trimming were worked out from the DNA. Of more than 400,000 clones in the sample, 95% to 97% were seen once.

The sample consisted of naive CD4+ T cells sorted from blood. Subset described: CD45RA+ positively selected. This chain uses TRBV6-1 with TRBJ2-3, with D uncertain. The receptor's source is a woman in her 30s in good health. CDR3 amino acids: CASSESLSLDTDTQYF. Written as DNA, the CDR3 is TGTGCCAGCAGTGAATCCTTATCGCTCGACACAGATACGCAGTATTTT.